The T cell receptor (beta chain) described here comes from a study of shared clonotypes between healthy human individuals. Study-level information: Each donor's CD4 naive and CD4 memory cells filled three plates apiece, CD8 naive two, and CD8 memory one.

Overall study results and limits: Naive subsets typically showed greater estimated richness than memory subsets.

As concerns this clone: Its antigen is undetermined.

This CDR3 comprises 13 residues. V lost 4 bases, J lost 4 bases, and 8 bases lay in between. Germline assignment: CDR1 SNHLY and CDR2 FYNNEI. Researchers ran the assay at a deep level. In the source study's methods: Junction-only sequences produced by ImmunoSEQ had no quality scores, so filtering differed. TCRdb's copy holds only in-frame clones and misses some; the assay was immunoSEQ multiplex PCR. Clonal size and the V and J genes are those of that table, whereas D and trimming came from the DNA. The table lists around 1.1 million clones, 77% of them singletons. V is TRBV2 and J is TRBJ1-5; D gene unclear. The sample comprised memory CD4+ T cells from PBMCs. The subset was: CD45RA-negative fraction. The source is a man younger than 35 in good health. Some clones in this sample may be carry-over from other donors' samples. The CDR3 spells CASSGEINQPQHF. CDR3 coding DNA: TGTGCCAGCAGTGGGGAGATTAATCAGCCCCAGCATTTT.